This TCR beta chain emerged from a study of blood T cell repertoires in COVID-19. Across the study: Donors in the United States, Italy and Spain gave samples during acute or convalescent COVID-19.

The CDR3 contains 15 residues. CDR1 and CDR2 (germline): KGHSH, LQKENI. V gave up 3 bases and J gave up 4 bases; unmatched junction bases: 6. In assigning cohorts, the study relied on participant-reported clinical history. How the authors handled the data: Quantification of nucleated cells was approximated via reference gene primer amplification. Produced via immunoSEQ multiplex PCR; TCRdb's table is partial and in-frame only. The V and J calls and clone size come from that table; D and trimming were worked out from the DNA. This table holds 200,000 or so clones, about 79% found once. This clonotype was sampled from a woman aged 40 to 50 with acute COVID-19. Sample: PBMCs or T cells enriched from blood (not recorded which). The rearrangement links TRBV18 to TRBJ1-2; TRBD1 matches at 9 bases. The CDR3 nucleotides read TGTGCCAGCTCACCTATGGACAGGGGAGGCTATGGCTACACCTTC. The encoded protein is CASSPMDRGGYGYTF.